Each of the 21 T cell receptor beta chains below was sequenced from the same sample in a study of blood T cell repertoires in COVID-19. The data were produced by immunoSEQ multiplex PCR, yet TCRdb's version contains in-frame clones alone and is incomplete. This repertoire shows roughly 120,000 clones, 88% found once; its top ten account for 0.88%. Sequencing was done on a sample of peripheral blood. The source is a woman aged 50 to 60 with active or convalescent COVID-19.

The chain joins TRBV29-1 to TRBJ2-7; 12 bases align to TRBD1. The CDR3 has 14 amino acids. The V gene end was trimmed by 4 bases and the J gene end by 3 bases; junction bases not matched to a gene: 4. The germline CDR1 and CDR2 sequences are SQVTM and ANQGSEA. The CDR3 DNA follows: TGCAGCGTTGCCGGGACAGGGGGCTTCTACGAGCAGTACTTC. It is translated as CSVAGTGGFYEQYF.

This CDR3 is CASGGRQGTSSTSKNIQYF. For the CDR3, the DNA is TGTGCCAGTGGGGGGAGACAGGGGACCTCTTCGACTAGCAAAAACATTCAGTACTTC. The chain recombines TRBV19 with TRBJ2-4; 8 nucleotides agree with TRBD1. This CDR3 has 19 amino acids. J was trimmed by 3 bases and V by 8 bases; bases with no gene match: 21. The germline V gene has CDR1 LNHDA and CDR2 SQIVND (reference sequence).

This sequence joins TRBV2 and TRBJ2-5; D remains ambiguous. Germline CDR1 and CDR2: SNHLY and FYNNEI. V lost 7 bases and J 7 bases, leaving 10 bases between the germline ends. The CDR3 length is 11 residues. The CDR3 region is CASMAVGTQYF. CDR3 in DNA: TGTGCCAGCATGGCGGTCGGGACCCAGTACTTC.

The chain employs TRBV29-1 and TRBJ1-2; D is unresolved. Germline CDR1 SQVTM, CDR2 ANQGSEA. The CDR3 is 16 residues long. Trimming shortened V by 4 bases and J by 0 bases, and 18 bases separated the two germline ends. DNA of the CDR3: TGCAGCGTTGGCTCCGGAACAGACCGCTCTAACTATGGCTACACCTTC. This encodes CSVGSGTDRSNYGYTF.

In this sample, this clone turned up once. The chain has TRBV27 and TRBJ2-2, with D possibly TRBD2 on 6 matching bases. The CDR3 runs 15 residues. Germline CDR1 is MNHEY and CDR2 is SMNVEV (reference sequence). V lost 5 bases and J lost 1, with 11 bases in between. CDR3 coding DNA: TGTGCCAGCAGTGTTAGCGGAGGGAACACCGGGGAGCTGTTTTTT. This gives the protein CASSVSGGNTGELFF.

As concerns this clone: A read error may produce the germline difference seen at one junction end. The chain combines TRBV7-7 with TRBJ2-3; tentatively, D is TRBD1 or TRBD2 (5 bases each). Per germline, CDR1 SSHAT and CDR2 FNYEAQ (reference sequence). This CDR3 contains 16 residues. DNA of the CDR3: TGTGCTAGCAGCTTAGAGGGGCCTCCCGCCACAGATACGCAGTATTTT. This gives the protein CASSLEGPPATDTQYF.

This clone was counted between two and nine times. This rearrangement joins TRBV7-2 to TRBJ2-2; D perhaps matches TRBD2 (6 bases). CDR3 length: 16 amino acids. Trimming left V 2 bases short and J 1 base short, with 11 bases between. Germline CDR1 reads SGHTA; CDR2 reads FQGNSA. The CDR3 sequence: CASSLIAGLNTGELFF. The CDR3 DNA reads TGTGCCAGCAGCTTAATTGCGGGATTGAACACCGGGGAGCTGTTTTTT.

CDR3 nucleotide sequence: TGTGCCAGCAGCGTAGGGCGGGAGGACGAGCAGTACTTC. Protein sequence: CASSVGREDEQYF. The rearrangement links TRBV9 to TRBJ2-7; TRBD2 agrees at 8 bases. This CDR3 comprises 13 residues. Germline loops: CDR1 SGDLS, CDR2 YYNGEE. The V and J ends lost 0 bases and 5 bases, in that order; junction bases with no gene match: 1.

This chain uses TRBV24-1 with TRBJ1-2; D is ambiguous. Germline V CDR1 and CDR2: KGHDR, SFDVKD. Trimming stripped 3 bases from V and 4 bases from J, with 11 bases between. CDR3 size: 14 residues. CDR3 protein: CATSDKQHLYGYTF. The CDR3, as DNA: TGTGCCACCAGTGATAAACAGCACCTCTATGGCTACACCTTC.

V gene TRBV27 combines with J gene TRBJ1-6; tentatively, D is TRBD1 (5 bases). From germline, CDR1 is MNHEY and CDR2 SMNVEV (reference sequence). The CDR3 consists of 17 residues. Trimming shortened V by 3 bases and J by 1 base, and 13 bases separated the two germline ends. CDR3 loop: CASSLRQGKSYNSPLHF. The CDR3 DNA follows: TGTGCCAGCAGTTTGCGCCAGGGAAAGTCCTATAATTCACCCCTCCACTTT.

V is TRBV18 and J is TRBJ2-7; TRBD2 matches 7 bases. V lost 3 bases to trimming and J lost 2 bases; unmatched junction nucleotides: 13. The CDR3 has 17 residues. Germline CDR1 KGHSH, CDR2 LQKENI. The CDR3 bases are TGTGCCAGCTCACCCGCATATACCGCGGGAGCGACCTACGAGCAGTACTTC. This gives the protein CASSPAYTAGATYEQYF.

J is TRBJ1-3 and V is TRBV7-9; possibly TRBD1 for D (6 bases). V dropped 7 bases and J dropped 2 bases, with 15 bases sitting between them. The CDR3 length is 15 residues. Germline lookup yields CDR1 SEHNR and CDR2 FQNEAQ (reference sequence). The chain's CDR3 is CASTRSGTTGNTIYF. CDR3 DNA sequence: TGTGCCAGCACCCGAAGCGGGACAACTGGAAACACCATATATTTT.

This clone was observed once. The chain joins TRBV2 to TRBJ2-7, with D possibly TRBD2 on 5 matching bases. This CDR3 contains 13 residues. V shed 5 bases and J shed 2 bases, with 10 bases lying between them. Germline CDR1 reads SNHLY; CDR2 reads FYNNEI. This CDR3 is CASSPLDPYEQYF. CDR3 sequence (DNA): TGTGCCAGCAGTCCACTAGATCCCTACGAGCAGTACTTC.

The gene calls are TRBV11-2 and TRBJ1-1; unclear D gene. V lost 5 bases and J lost 3, with 13 bases in between. CDR3 size: 14 residues. The germline V gene encodes CDR1 SGHAT and CDR2 FQNNGV. CDR3 protein: CASSPSPGDTEAFF. The CDR3 region has the DNA TGTGCCAGCAGCCCTAGTCCCGGGGACACTGAAGCTTTCTTT.

This chain uses TRBV6-6 with TRBJ1-4; 7 bases fit TRBD1. Germline assignment: CDR1 MNHNY and CDR2 SVGAGI (reference sequence). CDR3 length: 12 residues. Trimming took 7 bases from V and 5 from J; bases not matched to a gene: 1. For the CDR3, the DNA is TGTGCCAGCAACAGGGGAAATGAAAAACTGTTTTTT. Residues: CASNRGNEKLFF.

The chain carries TRBV6-5 and TRBJ1-5; TRBD1 agrees at 7 bases. This CDR3 is 13 amino acids long. Trimming removed 5 bases from V and 7 bases from J; junction bases left unmatched: 5. Germline lookup yields CDR1 MNHEY and CDR2 SVGAGI. The CDR3 region has the DNA TGTGCCAGCAGTAAGGGGGCGGGGCAGCCCCAGCATTTT. The encoded protein is CASSKGAGQPQHF.

This clone came up once. V gene TRBV9 combines with J gene TRBJ2-3; the D is unclear. V was trimmed by 0 bases and J by 4 bases, leaving 9 bases between them. The length of the CDR3 is 14 residues. Looked up from germline, CDR1 is SGDLS and CDR2 is YYNGEE. The CDR3: CASSVASRPDTQYF. In DNA, the CDR3 is TGTGCCAGCAGCGTAGCTTCCAGGCCAGATACGCAGTATTTT.

The chain is built from TRBV4-3 and TRBJ2-2; 7 nucleotides align to TRBD2. V gave up 3 bases and J gave up 2 bases; unmatched junction bases: 9. The CDR3 has 17 residues. CDR1 and CDR2 from the germline V gene are LGHNA and YSLEER. CDR3 protein: CASSHLYLAENTGELFF. The CDR3 nucleotides read TGCGCCAGCAGCCACCTATACCTAGCGGAAAACACCGGGGAGCTGTTTTTT.

The chain uses TRBV2 and TRBJ2-5; 7 nucleotides line up with TRBD2. Germline assignment: CDR1 SNHLY and CDR2 FYNNEI. This CDR3 contains 14 residues. V trimming: 1 base; J trimming: 1 base; junction bases outside the gene matches: 0. The CDR3 DNA reads as TGTGCCAGCAGTGAAGGACTAGCCCAAGAGACCCAGTACTTC. Translation: CASSEGLAQETQYF. The variable domain in full, completed from reference TRBV2 and TRBJ2-5, reads EPEVTQTPSHQVTQMGQEVILRCVPISNHLYFYWYRQILGQKVEFLVSFYNNEISEKSEIFDDQFSVERPDGSNFTLKIRSTKLEDSAMYFCASSEGLAQETQYFGPGTRLLVL.

The chain has TRBV28 and TRBJ1-1; TRBD1 agrees at 9 bases. The CDR3 has 13 amino acids. The V segment lost 6 bases and the J segment 8 bases; nucleotides outside the gene matches: 7. Germline V lookup: CDR1 MDHEN, CDR2 SYDVKM. The CDR3 loop reads CASSKGDRVEAFF. The DNA for the CDR3 is TGTGCCAGCAGCAAAGGGGACAGGGTAGAAGCTTTCTTT.

The V and J genes are TRBV7-6 and TRBJ2-5; possible D gene TRBD1, 5 bases. CDR3 size: 15 residues. Germline CDR1 reads SGHVS; CDR2 reads FNYEAQ. The V end was cut by 1 base, the J end by 1 base, with 10 bases between. The DNA for the CDR3 is TGTGCCAGCAGCTTAGAAGACAGACCCCAAGAGACCCAGTACTTC. Its translation: CASSLEDRPQETQYF.